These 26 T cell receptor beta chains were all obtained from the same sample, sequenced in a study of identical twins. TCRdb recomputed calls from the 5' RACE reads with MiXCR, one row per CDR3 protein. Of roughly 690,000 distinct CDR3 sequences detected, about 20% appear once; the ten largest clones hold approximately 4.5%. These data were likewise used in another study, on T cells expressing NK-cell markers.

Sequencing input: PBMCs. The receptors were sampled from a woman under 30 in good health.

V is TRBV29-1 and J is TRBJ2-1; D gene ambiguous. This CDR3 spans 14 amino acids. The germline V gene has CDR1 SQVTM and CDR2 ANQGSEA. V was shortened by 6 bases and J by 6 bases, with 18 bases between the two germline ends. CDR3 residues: CSVLPEIPGNEQFF. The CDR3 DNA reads TGCAGCGTCCTTCCTGAAATACCGGGCAATGAGCAGTTCTTC.

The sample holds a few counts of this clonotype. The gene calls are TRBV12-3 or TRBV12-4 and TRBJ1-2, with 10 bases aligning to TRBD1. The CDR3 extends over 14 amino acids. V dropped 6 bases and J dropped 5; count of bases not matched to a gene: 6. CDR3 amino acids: CASRALGQGYGYTF. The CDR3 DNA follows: TGTGCCAGCAGAGCACTGGGACAGGGGTATGGCTACACCTTC.

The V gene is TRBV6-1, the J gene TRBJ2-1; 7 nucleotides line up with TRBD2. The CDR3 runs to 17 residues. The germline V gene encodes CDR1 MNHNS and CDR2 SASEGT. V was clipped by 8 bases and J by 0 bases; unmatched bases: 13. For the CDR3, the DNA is TGTGCCAGCTCCCGGCTGGGGCTAGCGGACTCCTACAATGAGCAGTTCTTC. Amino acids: CASSRLGLADSYNEQFF.

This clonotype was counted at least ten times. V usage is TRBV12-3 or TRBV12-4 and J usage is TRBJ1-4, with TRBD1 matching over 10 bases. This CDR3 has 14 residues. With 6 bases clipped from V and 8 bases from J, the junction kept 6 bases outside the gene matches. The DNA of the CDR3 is TGTGCCAGCAGCCGAGGACAGGGGGTGGAAAAACTGTTTTTT. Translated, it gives CASSRGQGVEKLFF.

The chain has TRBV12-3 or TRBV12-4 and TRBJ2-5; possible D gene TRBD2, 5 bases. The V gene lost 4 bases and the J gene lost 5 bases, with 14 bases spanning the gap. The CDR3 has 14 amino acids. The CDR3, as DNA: TGTGCCAGCAGTTCCGGGGTAGTATACGAGACCCAGTACTTC. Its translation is CASSSGVVYETQYF.

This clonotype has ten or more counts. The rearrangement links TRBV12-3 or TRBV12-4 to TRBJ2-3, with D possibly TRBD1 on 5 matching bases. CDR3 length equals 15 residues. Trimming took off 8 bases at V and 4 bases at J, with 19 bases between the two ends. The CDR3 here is CASRSPQGWPDTQYF. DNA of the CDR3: TGTGCCAGCCGAAGTCCCCAGGGTTGGCCAGATACGCAGTATTTT.

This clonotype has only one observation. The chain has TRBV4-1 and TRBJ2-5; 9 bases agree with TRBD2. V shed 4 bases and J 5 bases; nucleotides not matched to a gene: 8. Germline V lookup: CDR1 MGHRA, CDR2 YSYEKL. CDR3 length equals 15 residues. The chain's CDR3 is CASSPRTSESETQYF. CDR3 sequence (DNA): TGCGCCAGCAGCCCGAGGACTAGCGAAAGTGAGACCCAGTACTTC.

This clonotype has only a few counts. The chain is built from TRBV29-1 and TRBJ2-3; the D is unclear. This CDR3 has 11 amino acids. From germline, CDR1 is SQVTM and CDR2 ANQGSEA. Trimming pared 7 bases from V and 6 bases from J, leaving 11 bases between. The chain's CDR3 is CSGTREDTQYF. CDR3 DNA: TGCAGCGGGACCCGTGAGGATACGCAGTATTTT.

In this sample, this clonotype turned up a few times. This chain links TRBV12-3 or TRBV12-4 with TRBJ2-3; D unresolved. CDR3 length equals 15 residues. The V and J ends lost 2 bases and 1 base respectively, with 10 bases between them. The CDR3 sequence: CASSLLTSRTDTQYF. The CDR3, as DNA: TGTGCCAGCAGTTTACTGACGTCTCGCACAGATACGCAGTATTTT.

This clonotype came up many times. CDR3 bases: TGCAGTGCCCGATCCTACGAGCAGTACTTC. It yields the protein CSARSYEQYF. The chain carries TRBV20-1 and TRBJ2-7; D gene ambiguous. Between the trimmed V and J ends, which lost 6 bases and 1 base, there was a span of 4 bases. CDR3 length equals 10 residues. Germline-derived CDR1 and CDR2 are DFQATT and SNEGSKA (reference sequence).

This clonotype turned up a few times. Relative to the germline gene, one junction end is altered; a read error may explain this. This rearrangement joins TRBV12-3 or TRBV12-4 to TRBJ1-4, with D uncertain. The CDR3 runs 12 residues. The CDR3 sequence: CASSLALEELFF. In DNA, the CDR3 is TGTGCCAGCAGTTTAGCCCTTGAAGAACTGTTTTTT.

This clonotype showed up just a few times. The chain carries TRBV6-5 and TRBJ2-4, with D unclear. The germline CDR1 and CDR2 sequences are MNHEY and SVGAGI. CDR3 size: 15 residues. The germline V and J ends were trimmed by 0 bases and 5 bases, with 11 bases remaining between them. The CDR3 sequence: CASSYSQSPQNIQYF. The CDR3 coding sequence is TGTGCCAGCAGTTACTCACAGAGCCCTCAAAACATTCAGTACTTC.

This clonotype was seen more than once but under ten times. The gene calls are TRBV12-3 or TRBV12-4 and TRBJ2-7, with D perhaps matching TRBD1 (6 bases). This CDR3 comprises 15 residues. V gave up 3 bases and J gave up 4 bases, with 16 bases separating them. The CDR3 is CASSFRTGTLYEQYF. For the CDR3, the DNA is TGTGCCAGCAGTTTCCGCACCGGGACACTTTACGAGCAGTACTTC.

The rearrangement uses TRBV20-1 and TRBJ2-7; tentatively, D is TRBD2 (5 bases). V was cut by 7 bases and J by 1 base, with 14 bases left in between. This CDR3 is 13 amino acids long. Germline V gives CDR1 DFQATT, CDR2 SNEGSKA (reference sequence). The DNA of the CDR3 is TGCAGTGTCTATCACGGAGGATCCTACGAGCAGTACTTC. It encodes CSVYHGGSYEQYF.

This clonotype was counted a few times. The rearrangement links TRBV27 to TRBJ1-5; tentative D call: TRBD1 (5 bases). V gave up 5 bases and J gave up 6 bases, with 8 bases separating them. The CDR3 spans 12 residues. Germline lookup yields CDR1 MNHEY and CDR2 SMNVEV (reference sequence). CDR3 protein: CASSTQGQPQHF. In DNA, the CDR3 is TGTGCCAGCAGTACCCAGGGTCAGCCCCAGCATTTT.

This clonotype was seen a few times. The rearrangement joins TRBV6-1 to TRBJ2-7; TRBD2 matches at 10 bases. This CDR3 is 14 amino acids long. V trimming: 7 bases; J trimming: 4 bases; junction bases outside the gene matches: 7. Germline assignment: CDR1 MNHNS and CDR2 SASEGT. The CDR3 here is CASTASGRGYEQYF. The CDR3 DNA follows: TGTGCCAGCACAGCTAGCGGGAGAGGTTACGAGCAGTACTTC.

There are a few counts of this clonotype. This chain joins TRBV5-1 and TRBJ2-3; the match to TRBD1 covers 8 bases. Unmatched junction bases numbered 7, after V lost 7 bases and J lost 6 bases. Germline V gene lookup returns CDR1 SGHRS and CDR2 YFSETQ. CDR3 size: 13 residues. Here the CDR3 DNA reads TGCGCCAGCCGGGACAGGCAGAGGGATACGCAGTATTTT. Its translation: CASRDRQRDTQYF.

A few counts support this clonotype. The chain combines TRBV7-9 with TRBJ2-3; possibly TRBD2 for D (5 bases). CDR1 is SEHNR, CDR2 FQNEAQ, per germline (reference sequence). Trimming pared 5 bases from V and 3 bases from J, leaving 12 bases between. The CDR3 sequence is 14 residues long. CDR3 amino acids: CASSPTRRTDTQYF. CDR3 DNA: TGTGCCAGCAGCCCGACTCGGAGGACAGATACGCAGTATTTT.

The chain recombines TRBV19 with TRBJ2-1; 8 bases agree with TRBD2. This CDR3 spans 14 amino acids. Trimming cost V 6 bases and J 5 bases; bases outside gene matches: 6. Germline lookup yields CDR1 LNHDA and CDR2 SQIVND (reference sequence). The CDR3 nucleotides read TGTGCCAGTAGCTTTCCGGGACTAGACAATGAGCAGTTCTTC. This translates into CASSFPGLDNEQFF.

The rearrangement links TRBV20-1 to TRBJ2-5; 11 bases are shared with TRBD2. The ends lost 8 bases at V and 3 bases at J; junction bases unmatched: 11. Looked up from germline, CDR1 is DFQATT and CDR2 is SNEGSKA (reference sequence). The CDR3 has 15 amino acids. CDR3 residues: CSSGASGRQKETQYF. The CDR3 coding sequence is TGCAGTTCCGGGGCTAGCGGGAGGCAAAAAGAGACCCAGTACTTC.

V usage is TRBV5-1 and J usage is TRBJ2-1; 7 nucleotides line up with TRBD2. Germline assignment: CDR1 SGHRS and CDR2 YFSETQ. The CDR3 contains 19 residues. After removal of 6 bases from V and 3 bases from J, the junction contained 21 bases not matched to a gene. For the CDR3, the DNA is TGCGCCAGCACTGCCCGGGGCGGGGGACCCTCTCGAAGCTACAATGAGCAGTTCTTC. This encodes CASTARGGGPSRSYNEQFF.

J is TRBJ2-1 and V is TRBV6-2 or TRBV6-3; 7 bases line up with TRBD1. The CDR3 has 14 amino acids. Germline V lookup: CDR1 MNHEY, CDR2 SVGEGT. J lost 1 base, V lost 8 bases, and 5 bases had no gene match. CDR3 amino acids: CASCTGASYNEQFF. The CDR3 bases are TGTGCCAGCTGCACAGGGGCATCCTACAATGAGCAGTTCTTC.

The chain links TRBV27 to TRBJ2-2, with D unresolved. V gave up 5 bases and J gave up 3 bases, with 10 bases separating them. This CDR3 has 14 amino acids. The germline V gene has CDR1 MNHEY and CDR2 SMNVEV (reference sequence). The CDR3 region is CASSTTLDTGELFF. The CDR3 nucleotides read TGTGCCAGCAGTACGACTCTGGACACCGGGGAGCTGTTTTTT.

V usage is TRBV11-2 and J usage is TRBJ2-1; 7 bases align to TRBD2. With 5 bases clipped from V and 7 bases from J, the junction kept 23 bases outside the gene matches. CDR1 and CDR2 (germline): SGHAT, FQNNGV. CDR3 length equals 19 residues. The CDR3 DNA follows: TGTGCCAGCAGCATTCCCGGGCTAGCGGTACCCGTTAATGCTAATGAGCAGTTCTTC. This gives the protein CASSIPGLAVPVNANEQFF.

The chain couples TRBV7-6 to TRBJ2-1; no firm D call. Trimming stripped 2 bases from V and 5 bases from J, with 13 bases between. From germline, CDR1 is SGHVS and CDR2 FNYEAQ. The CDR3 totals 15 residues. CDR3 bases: TGTGCCAGCAGCTTATCGACACCGCTCAACAATGAGCAGTTCTTC. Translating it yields CASSLSTPLNNEQFF.

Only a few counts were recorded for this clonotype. The CDR3 here is CASSDQGGGPYNEQFF. The CDR3 DNA follows: TGTGCCAGCAGTGATCAAGGGGGGGGGCCCTACAATGAGCAGTTCTTC. The V and J genes are TRBV25-1 and TRBJ2-1, with D maybe TRBD2 (7 bases). CDR1 MGHDK and CDR2 SYGVNS come from the germline V gene. The CDR3 contains 16 residues. The V and J ends lost 3 bases and 2 bases respectively, with 14 bases between them.